These T cell receptor beta chains were read from a single sample in a study of blood T cell repertoires in COVID-19. The repertoire was sequenced with immunoSEQ multiplex PCR; TCRdb's copy has only in-frame clones and lacks some. The table includes just under 350,000 clones, about four fifths detected once. Sequences were obtained from peripheral blood. The receptors shown here come from a man aged 25-40 years with active or convalescent COVID-19. The CDR3 runs from the conserved cysteine through the conserved F or W. A D gene is named only where the DNA matches it firmly. The listing skips clone size in some rows; elsewhere it reads once, few, many or a size class.

J gene	clone size	V gene	D gene	CDR3 DNA	CDR3 protein
TRBJ2-5	.	TRBV11-2	.	TGTGCCAGCAGCCCTCTCGGGACACCGAGACTCGGGGAGACCCAGTACTTC	CASSPLGTPRLGETQYF
TRBJ2-3	.	TRBV5-1	TRBD2	TGCGCCAGCAGCTTGAACAGCGGGGGGGCGGTAGATACGCAGTATTTT	CASSLNSGGAVDTQYF
TRBJ1-6	once	TRBV11-3	.	TGTGCCAGCAGCTTGGTGACAGACGTATCACCCCTCCACTTT	CASSLVTDVSPLHF
TRBJ2-7	.	TRBV24-1	TRBD2	TGTGCCACCAAGGCCCCCTCTTTGGGGGGGATATGCGACGAGCAGTACTTC	CATKAPSLGGICDEQYF
TRBJ2-2	once	TRBV5-1	TRBD2	TGCGCCAGCAGCGCCCGCTACGGGCGGGGCGGGGGCACCGGGGAGCTGTTTTTT	CASSARYGRGGGTGELFF
TRBJ1-2	.	TRBV16	TRBD1	TGTGCCAGCAGCCACTTGGACAGGGGAGGTTATGGCTACACCTTC	CASSHLDRGGYGYTF
TRBJ2-7	.	TRBV19	.	TGTGCCAGTAGTATAAGGGGGACAAGCTACGAGCAGTACTTC	CASSIRGTSYEQYF
TRBJ1-2	.	TRBV7-3	TRBD1	TGTGCCAGCAGCCCCAGGACAGGTGGCTACACCTTC	CASSPRTGGYTF
TRBJ2-5	.	TRBV30	TRBD2	TGTGCCTGCCTGGTCGGACTAGCGGGGGGTCCCTGGCGAGAGACCCAGTACTTC	CACLVGLAGGPWRETQYF
TRBJ1-6	.	TRBV6-5	.	TGTGCCAGCAGAACTCGGCTGGGGGCAGGATCACCCCTCCACTTT	CASRTRLGAGSPLHF
TRBJ1-4	once	TRBV4-2	.	TGTGCCAGCAGCCAAGATTTGACAGAAAAACTGTTTTTT	CASSQDLTEKLFF
TRBJ1-1	.	TRBV29-1	TRBD1	TGCAGCGTGGGACAGGGAAGCTACACTGAAGCTTTCTTT	CSVGQGSYTEAFF
TRBJ1-1	.	TRBV2	.	TGTGCCAGCAGTCTCGGACTGACTGAAGCTTTCTTT	CASSLGLTEAFF
TRBJ2-7	.	TRBV9	.	TGTGCCAGCAGCGTAGATCCAGGGGCATACGAGCAGTACTTC	CASSVDPGAYEQYF
TRBJ1-1	.	TRBV23-1	TRBD1	TGCGCCAGCAGTCAACGAGACAGGGACACTGAAGCTTTCTTT	CASSQRDRDTEAFF
TRBJ2-5	once	TRBV24-1	.	TGTGCCACCAGTGACCCGTCGAGAGGGTTACAAGAGACCCAGTACTTC	CATSDPSRGLQETQYF
TRBJ2-1	.	TRBV4-2	.	TGTGCCAGCAGCCAAGATCGGGATGAGCAGTTCTTC	CASSQDRDEQFF
TRBJ1-4	.	TRBV19	.	TGTGCCAGTAGTATAGGGCGGATTAATGAAAAACTGTTTTTT	CASSIGRINEKLFF
TRBJ2-3	.	TRBV10-3	TRBD2	TGTGCCATCAGTCTCGGGACTAGCGGGGGGAGCACAGATACGCAGTATTTT	CAISLGTSGGSTDTQYF
TRBJ1-3	.	TRBV30	TRBD1	TGTGCCTGGAACGCGGACAGGGAGTACGGAAACACCATATATTTT	CAWNADREYGNTIYF
TRBJ2-7	.	TRBV23-1	.	TGCGCCAGCAGTCAATCGGAAAGGGACTGCTCCTACGAGCAGTACTTC	CASSQSERDCSYEQYF
TRBJ1-2	.	TRBV30	.	TGTGCCTGGGGACGCCAGCCGGGTAGAAACTATGGCTACACCTTC	CAWGRQPGRNYGYTF
TRBJ2-7	.	TRBV19	TRBD2	TGTGCCAGTAGTATCGGGCTAGCGGGAGGGCCAACCGAGCAGTACTTC	CASSIGLAGGPTEQYF
TRBJ1-1	once	TRBV11-2	TRBD1	TGTGCCAGCAGCTTAGACGGACAGGGTTGGGCTGAAGCTTTCTTT	CASSLDGQGWAEAFF
TRBJ2-7	.	TRBV30	TRBD1	TGTGCCTGGAACCGGGACAGCTACGAGCAGTACTTC	CAWNRDSYEQYF